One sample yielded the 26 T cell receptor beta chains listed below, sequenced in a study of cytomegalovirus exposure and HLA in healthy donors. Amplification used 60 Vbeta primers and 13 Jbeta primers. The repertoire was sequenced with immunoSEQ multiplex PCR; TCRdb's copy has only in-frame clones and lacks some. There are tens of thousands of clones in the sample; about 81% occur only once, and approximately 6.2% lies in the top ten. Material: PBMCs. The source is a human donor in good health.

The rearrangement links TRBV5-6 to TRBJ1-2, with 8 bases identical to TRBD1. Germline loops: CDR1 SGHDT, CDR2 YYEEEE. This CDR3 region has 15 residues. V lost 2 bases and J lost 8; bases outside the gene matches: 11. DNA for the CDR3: TGTGCCAGCAGCTTAGGACAGGGATCAGAGAGCGGCTACACCTTC. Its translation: CASSLGQGSESGYTF.

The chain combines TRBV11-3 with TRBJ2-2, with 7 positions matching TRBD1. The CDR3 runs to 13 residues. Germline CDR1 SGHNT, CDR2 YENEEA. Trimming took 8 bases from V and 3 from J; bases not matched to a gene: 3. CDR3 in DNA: TGTGCCAGCCGGGACAGCGACACCGGGGAGCTGTTTTTT. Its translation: CASRDSDTGELFF. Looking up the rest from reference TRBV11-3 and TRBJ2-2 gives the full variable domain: EAGVVQSPRYKIIEKKQPVAFWCNPISGHNTLYWYLQNLGQGPELLIRYENEEAVDDSQLPKDRFSAERLKGVDSTLKIQPAELGDSAVYLCASRDSDTGELFFGEGSRLTVL.

The CDR3 is CASSTLRTGRSPLHF. The CDR3 region has the DNA TGTGCCAGCAGCACCCTTAGAACAGGGAGATCACCCCTCCACTTT. The chain is built from TRBV14 and TRBJ1-6; D is possibly TRBD1 (6 bases). Germline V gene data show CDR1 as SGHDN and CDR2 as FVKESK. This CDR3 spans 15 amino acids. Trimming stripped 5 bases from V and 10 bases from J, with 18 bases between.

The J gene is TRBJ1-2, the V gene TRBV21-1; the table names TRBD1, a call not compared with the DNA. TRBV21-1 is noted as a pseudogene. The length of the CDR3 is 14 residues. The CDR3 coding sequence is TGTGCCAGCAGCGCGCGGACAGGAAACTATGGCTACACCTTC. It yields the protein CASSARTGNYGYTF.

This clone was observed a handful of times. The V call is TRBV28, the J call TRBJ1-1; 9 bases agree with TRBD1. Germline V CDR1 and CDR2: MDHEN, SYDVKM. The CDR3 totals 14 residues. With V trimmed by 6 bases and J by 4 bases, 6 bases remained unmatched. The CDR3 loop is CASRPGQGSTEAFF. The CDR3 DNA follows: TGTGCCAGCAGGCCGGGACAGGGTTCCACTGAAGCTTTCTTT.

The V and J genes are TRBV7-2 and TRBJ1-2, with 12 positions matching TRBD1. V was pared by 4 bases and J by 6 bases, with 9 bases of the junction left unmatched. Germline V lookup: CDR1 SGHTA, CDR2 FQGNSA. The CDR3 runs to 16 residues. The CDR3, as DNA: TGTGCCAGCAGCTCACGTACCGGGACAGGGGGCGATGGCTACACCTTC. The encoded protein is CASSSRTGTGGDGYTF.

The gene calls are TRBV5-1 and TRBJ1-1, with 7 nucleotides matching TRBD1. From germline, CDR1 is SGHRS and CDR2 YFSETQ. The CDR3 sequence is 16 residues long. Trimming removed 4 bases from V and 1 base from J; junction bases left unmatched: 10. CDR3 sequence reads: CASSPYGQAGNTEAFF. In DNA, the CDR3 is TGCGCCAGCAGCCCCTACGGACAGGCCGGGAACACTGAAGCTTTCTTT.

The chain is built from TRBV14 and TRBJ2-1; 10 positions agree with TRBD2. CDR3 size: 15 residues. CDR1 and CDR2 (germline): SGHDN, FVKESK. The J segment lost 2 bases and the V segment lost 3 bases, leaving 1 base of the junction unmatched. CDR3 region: CASSQGLATYNEQFF. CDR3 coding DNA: TGTGCCAGCAGCCAGGGACTAGCGACCTACAATGAGCAGTTCTTC.

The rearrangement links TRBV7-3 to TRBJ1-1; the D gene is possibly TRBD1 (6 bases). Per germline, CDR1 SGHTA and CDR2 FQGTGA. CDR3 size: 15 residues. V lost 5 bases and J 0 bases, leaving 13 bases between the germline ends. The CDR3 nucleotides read TGTGCCAGCAGCAAAATCAGGGGCATGAACACTGAAGCTTTCTTT. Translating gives CASSKIRGMNTEAFF.

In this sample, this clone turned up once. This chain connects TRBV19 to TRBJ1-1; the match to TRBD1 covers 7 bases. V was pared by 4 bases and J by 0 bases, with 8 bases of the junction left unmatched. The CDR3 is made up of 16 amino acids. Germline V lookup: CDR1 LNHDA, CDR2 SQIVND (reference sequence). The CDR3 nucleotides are TGTGCCAGTAGTAGAACAGGGGAGAGGATGAACACTGAAGCTTTCTTT. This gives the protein CASSRTGERMNTEAFF.

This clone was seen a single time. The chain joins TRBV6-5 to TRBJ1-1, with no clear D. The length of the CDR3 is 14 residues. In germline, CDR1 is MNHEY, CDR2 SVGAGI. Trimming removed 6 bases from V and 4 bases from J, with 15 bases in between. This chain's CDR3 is CASRRSPAVTEAFF. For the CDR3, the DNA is TGTGCCAGCAGGAGGTCCCCGGCGGTCACTGAAGCTTTCTTT.

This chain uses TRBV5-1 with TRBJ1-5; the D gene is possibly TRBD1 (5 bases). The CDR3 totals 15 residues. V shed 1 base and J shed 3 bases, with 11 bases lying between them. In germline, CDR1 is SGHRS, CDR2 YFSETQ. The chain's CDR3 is CASSLQGDSNQPQHF. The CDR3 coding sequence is TGCGCCAGCAGCTTGCAAGGGGACTCCAATCAGCCCCAGCATTTT.

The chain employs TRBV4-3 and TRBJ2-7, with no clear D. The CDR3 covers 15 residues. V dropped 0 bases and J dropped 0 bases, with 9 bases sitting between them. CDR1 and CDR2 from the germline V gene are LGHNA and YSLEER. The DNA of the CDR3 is TGCGCCAGCAGCCAAGATGATGGTAGCTCCTACGAGCAGTACTTC. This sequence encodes CASSQDDGSSYEQYF.

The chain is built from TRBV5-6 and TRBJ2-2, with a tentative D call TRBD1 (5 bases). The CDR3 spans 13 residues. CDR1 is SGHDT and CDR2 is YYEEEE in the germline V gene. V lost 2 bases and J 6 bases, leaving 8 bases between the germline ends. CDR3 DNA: TGTGCCAGCAGCTTAGGGGTTTCCGGGGAGCTGTTTTTT. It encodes CASSLGVSGELFF.

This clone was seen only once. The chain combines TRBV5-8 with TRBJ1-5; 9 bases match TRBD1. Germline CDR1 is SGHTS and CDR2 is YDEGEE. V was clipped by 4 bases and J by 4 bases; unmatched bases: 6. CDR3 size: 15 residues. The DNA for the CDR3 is TGTGCCAGCAGCCCGGGACAGGGAGGAAATCAGCCCCAGCATTTT. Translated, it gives CASSPGQGGNQPQHF.

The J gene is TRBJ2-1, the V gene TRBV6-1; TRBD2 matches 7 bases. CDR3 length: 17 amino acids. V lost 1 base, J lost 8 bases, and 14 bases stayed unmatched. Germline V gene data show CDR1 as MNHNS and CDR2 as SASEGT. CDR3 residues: CASSEETSPLGRYEQFF. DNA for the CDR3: TGTGCCAGCAGTGAAGAGACTAGCCCTCTGGGGCGTTATGAGCAGTTCTTC.

CDR3 amino acids: CASSPVRGTGGLYGYTF. The DNA for the CDR3 is TGTGCCAGCAGTCCCGTTCGTGGGACAGGGGGCCTTTATGGCTACACCTTC. The chain has TRBV28 and TRBJ1-2; TRBD1 matches at 12 bases. Trimming at V came to 5 bases and at J to 5 bases, leaving 12 bases not matched to a gene. The CDR3 is 17 residues long. Germline CDR1 and CDR2: MDHEN and SYDVKM.

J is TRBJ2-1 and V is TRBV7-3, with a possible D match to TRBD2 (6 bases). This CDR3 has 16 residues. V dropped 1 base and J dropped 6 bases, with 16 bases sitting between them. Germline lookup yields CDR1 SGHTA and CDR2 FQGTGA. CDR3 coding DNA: TGTGCCAGCAGCTTAAACGTAGGTGTGGGGGGCAATGAGCAGTTCTTC. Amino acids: CASSLNVGVGGNEQFF.

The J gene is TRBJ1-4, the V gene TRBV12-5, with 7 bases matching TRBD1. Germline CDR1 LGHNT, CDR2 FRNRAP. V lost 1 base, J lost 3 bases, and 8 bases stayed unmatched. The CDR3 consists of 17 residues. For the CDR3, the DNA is TGTGCTAGTGGTTTGGGATTGCACAGGGGACCTAATGAAAAACTGTTTTTT. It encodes CASGLGLHRGPNEKLFF.

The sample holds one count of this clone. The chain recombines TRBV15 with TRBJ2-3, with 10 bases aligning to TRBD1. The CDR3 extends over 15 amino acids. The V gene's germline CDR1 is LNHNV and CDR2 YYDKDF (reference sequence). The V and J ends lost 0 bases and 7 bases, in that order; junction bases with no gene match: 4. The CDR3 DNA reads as TGTGCCACCAGCAGAGATGGGACAGGGGTACATACGCAGTATTTT. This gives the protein CATSRDGTGVHTQYF.

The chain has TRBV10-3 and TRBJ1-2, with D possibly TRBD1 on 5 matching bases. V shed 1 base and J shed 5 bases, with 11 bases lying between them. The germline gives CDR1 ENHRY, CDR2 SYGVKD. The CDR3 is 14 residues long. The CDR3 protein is CAISEFTGRYGYTF. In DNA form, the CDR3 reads TGTGCCATCAGTGAGTTCACAGGACGGTATGGCTACACCTTC.

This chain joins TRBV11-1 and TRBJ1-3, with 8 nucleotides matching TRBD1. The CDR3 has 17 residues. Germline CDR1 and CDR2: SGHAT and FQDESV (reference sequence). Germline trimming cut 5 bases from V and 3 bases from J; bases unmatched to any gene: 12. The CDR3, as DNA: TGTGCCAGCAGCGCGACCCCCGGGACAGGAGGTGGAAACACCATATATTTT. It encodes CASSATPGTGGGNTIYF.

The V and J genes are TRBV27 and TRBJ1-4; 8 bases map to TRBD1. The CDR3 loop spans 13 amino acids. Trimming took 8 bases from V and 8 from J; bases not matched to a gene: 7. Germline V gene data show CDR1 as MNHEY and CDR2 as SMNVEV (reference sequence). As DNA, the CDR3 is TGTGCCAGCCGGACAGGGACGCAGGAAAAACTGTTTTTT. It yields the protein CASRTGTQEKLFF. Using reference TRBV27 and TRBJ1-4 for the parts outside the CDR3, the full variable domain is EAQVTQNPRYLITVTGKKLTVTCSQNMNHEYMSWYRQDPGLGLRQIYYSMNVEVTDKGDVPEGYKVSRKEKRNFPLILESPSPNQTSLYFCASRTGTQEKLFFGSGTQLSVL.

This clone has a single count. CDR3 amino acids: CASSVSGRDYEQYF. The CDR3 DNA is TGTGCCAGCAGTGTCTCAGGTCGGGACTACGAGCAGTACTTC. This rearrangement joins TRBV6-1 to TRBJ2-5; possible D gene TRBD2, 5 bases. The assigned J gene may be wrong: the sequence end matches TRBJ2-7 better. Germline CDR1 and CDR2: MNHNS and SASEGT. The length of the CDR3 is 14 residues.

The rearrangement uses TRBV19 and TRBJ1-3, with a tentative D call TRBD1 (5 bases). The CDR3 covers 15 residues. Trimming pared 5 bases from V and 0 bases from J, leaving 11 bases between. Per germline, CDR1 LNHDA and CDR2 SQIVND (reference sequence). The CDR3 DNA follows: TGTGCCAGTAGTCAAGACAGAGTCTCTGGAAACACCATATATTTT. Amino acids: CASSQDRVSGNTIYF.

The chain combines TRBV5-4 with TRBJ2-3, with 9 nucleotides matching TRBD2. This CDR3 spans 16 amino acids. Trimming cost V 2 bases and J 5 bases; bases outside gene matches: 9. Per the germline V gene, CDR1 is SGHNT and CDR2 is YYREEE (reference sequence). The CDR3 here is CASSFYLSGGVDTQYF. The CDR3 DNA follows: TGTGCCAGCAGCTTTTATCTTAGCGGGGGTGTAGATACGCAGTATTTT.